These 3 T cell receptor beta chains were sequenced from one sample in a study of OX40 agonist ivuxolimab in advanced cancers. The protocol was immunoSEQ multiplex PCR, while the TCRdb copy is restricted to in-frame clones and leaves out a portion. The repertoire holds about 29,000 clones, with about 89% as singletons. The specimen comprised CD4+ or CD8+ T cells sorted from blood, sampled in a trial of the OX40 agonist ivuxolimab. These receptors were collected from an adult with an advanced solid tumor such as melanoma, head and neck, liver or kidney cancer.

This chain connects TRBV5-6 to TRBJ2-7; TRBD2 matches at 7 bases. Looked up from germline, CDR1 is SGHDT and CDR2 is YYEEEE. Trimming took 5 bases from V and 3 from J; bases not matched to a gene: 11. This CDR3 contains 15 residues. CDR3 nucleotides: TGTGCCAGCAGTTACGGGGTAGCGGGTTACTACGAGCAGTACTTC. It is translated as CASSYGVAGYYEQYF.

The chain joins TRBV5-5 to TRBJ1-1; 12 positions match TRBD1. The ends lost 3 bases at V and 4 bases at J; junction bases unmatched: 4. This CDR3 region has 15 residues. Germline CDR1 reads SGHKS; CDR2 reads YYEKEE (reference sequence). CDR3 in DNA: TGTGCCAGCAGCTGGGGGGACAGGGGGCTCACTGAAGCTTTCTTT. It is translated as CASSWGDRGLTEAFF.

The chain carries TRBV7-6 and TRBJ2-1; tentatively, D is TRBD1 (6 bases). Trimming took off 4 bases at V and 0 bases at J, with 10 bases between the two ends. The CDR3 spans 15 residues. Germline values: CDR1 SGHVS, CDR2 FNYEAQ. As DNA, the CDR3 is TGTGCCAGCAGCTCTGGACAGAGCTCCTACAATGAGCAGTTCTTC. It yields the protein CASSSGQSSYNEQFF.